One and the same sample provided the 28 T cell receptor beta chains below, sequenced in a study of blood T cell repertoires in COVID-19. Some clones are missing from TCRdb's copy, which holds only in-frame ones; the method was immunoSEQ multiplex PCR. The sample contains 85,000 to 110,000 clones, approximately 89% of which appear only once. Sequencing input: peripheral blood. The source is a woman over 75 in a cohort sampled during active COVID-19.

V is TRBV9 and J is TRBJ1-5; D not certain. Germline-derived CDR1 and CDR2 are SGDLS and YYNGEE. The germline V and J ends were trimmed by 0 bases and 5 bases, with 9 bases remaining between them. The CDR3 loop spans 14 amino acids. This CDR3 is CASSVGHGDQPQHF. Written as DNA, the CDR3 is TGTGCCAGCAGCGTAGGTCACGGAGATCAGCCCCAGCATTTT.

This clone was found once. The V gene is TRBV4-1, the J gene TRBJ2-3; D possibly corresponds to TRBD1 (5 bases). Germline CDR1 is MGHRA and CDR2 is YSYEKL. With 4 bases removed from V and 2 bases from J, the gap between germline ends came to 19 bases. The CDR3 length is 17 residues. CDR3 region: CASSRTGGSYSTDTQYF. The CDR3 nucleotides read TGCGCCAGCAGCCGAACAGGTGGTAGCTACTCCACAGATACGCAGTATTTT.

The chain is built from TRBV3-1 (or the pseudogene TRBV3-2) and TRBJ2-7; 12 bases match TRBD2. CDR1 LGHDT and CDR2 YNNKEL come from the germline V gene (reference sequence). Trimming removed 4 bases from V and 2 bases from J; junction bases left unmatched: 9. The CDR3 has 17 amino acids. The CDR3 DNA sequence: TGTGCCAGCAGCCCGACCCGACTAGCGGGAGAGACCTACGAGCAGTACTTC. Translated: CASSPTRLAGETYEQYF.

This clone has just a few counts. The rearrangement uses TRBV19 and TRBJ2-1, with D perhaps matching TRBD1 (6 bases). This CDR3 is built from 13 residues. Per the germline V gene, CDR1 is LNHDA and CDR2 is SQIVND (reference sequence). The germline V and J ends were trimmed by 7 bases and 8 bases, with 15 bases remaining between them. The CDR3 loop is CASTVTGRYEQFF. The CDR3 DNA is TGTGCCAGTACTGTCACAGGGAGATATGAGCAGTTCTTC.

This chain connects TRBV19 to TRBJ2-2; 10 nucleotides align to TRBD2. Per germline, CDR1 LNHDA and CDR2 SQIVND (reference sequence). Germline trimming cut 7 bases from V and 7 bases from J; bases unmatched to any gene: 15. CDR3 length: 17 residues. As DNA, the CDR3 is TGTGCCAGTATCCCACTAGCGGGATCTACCGGTAGCGGGGAGCTGTTTTTT. Translated, it gives CASIPLAGSTGSGELFF.

This clone was observed a single time. V and J are TRBV5-6 and TRBJ2-2, with TRBD1 as a possible D gene (6 bases). In germline, CDR1 is SGHDT, CDR2 YYEEEE. The CDR3 is made up of 16 amino acids. Trimming cost V 5 bases and J 0 bases, with 14 bases left between them. CDR3 nucleotides: TGTGCCAGCAGGTGGGGGCAGGGAACGAACACCGGGGAGCTGTTTTTT. Translated: CASRWGQGTNTGELFF.

The V call is TRBV18, the J call TRBJ2-2; weak D call: TRBD2 (5 bases). Germline CDR1 KGHSH, CDR2 LQKENI. Trimming stripped 7 bases from V and 2 bases from J, with 11 bases between. There are 14 residues in the CDR3. The CDR3 spells CASLIGLNTGELFF. The CDR3, as DNA: TGTGCCAGCTTGATAGGACTCAACACCGGGGAGCTGTTTTTT.

The CDR3 nucleotides are TGCGCCAGCAGTCAATCCGGTAGCACAGATACGCAGTATTTT. The encoded protein is CASSQSGSTDTQYF. V gene TRBV23-1 combines with J gene TRBJ2-3; D not resolved. TRBV23-1 is filed as an ORF, its function uncertain. V lost 0 bases, J lost 0 bases, and 4 bases lay in between. The CDR3 is 14 residues long.

This clone has a single count. The V and J genes are TRBV19 and TRBJ2-5, with TRBD2 identical over 10 bases. This CDR3 spans 15 amino acids. Germline values: CDR1 LNHDA, CDR2 SQIVND (reference sequence). Germline trimming cut 5 bases from V and 5 bases from J; bases unmatched to any gene: 8. CDR3 residues: CASSEASGSGETQYF. In DNA, the CDR3 is TGTGCCAGTAGTGAGGCTAGCGGGAGTGGGGAGACCCAGTACTTC.

The rearrangement links TRBV18 to TRBJ2-7; the D gene is possibly TRBD2 (7 bases). CDR1 is KGHSH and CDR2 is LQKENI in the germline V gene. CDR3 length: 14 amino acids. Trimming left V 2 bases short and J 4 bases short, with 12 bases between. The CDR3: CASSPSGGVYEQYF. The CDR3 nucleotides read TGTGCCAGCTCACCATCGGGGGGCGTATACGAGCAGTACTTC. The complete variable domain, with remaining parts taken from reference TRBV18 and TRBJ2-7, reads NAGVMQNPRHLVRRRGQEARLRCSPMKGHSHVYWYRQLPEEGLKFMVYLQKENIIDESGMPKERFSAEFPKEGPSILRIQQVVRGDSAAYFCASSPSGGVYEQYFGPGTRLTVT.

The rearrangement links TRBV10-2 to TRBJ2-5, with 7 positions matching TRBD1. The CDR3 length is 16 residues. Germline V lookup: CDR1 WSHSY, CDR2 SAAADI. Unmatched junction bases numbered 14, after V lost 6 bases and J lost 4 bases. CDR3 nucleotide sequence: TGCGCCAGCAGGAAAGGGGGCAATCTTGGGGGAGAGACCCAGTACTTC. It yields the protein CASRKGGNLGGETQYF.

V gene TRBV19 combines with J gene TRBJ2-1, with 9 bases identical to TRBD2. There are 18 residues in the CDR3. Trimming cost V 5 bases and J 5 bases; bases outside gene matches: 16. Germline CDR1 reads LNHDA; CDR2 reads SQIVND (reference sequence). The CDR3: CASSEGLAGRLKNNEQFF. CDR3 DNA: TGTGCCAGTAGTGAAGGCCTAGCGGGGCGCTTGAAAAACAATGAGCAGTTCTTC. The full variable domain, in which reference TRBV19 and TRBJ2-1 provide the parts outside the CDR3, is DGGITQSPKYLFRKEGQNVTLSCEQNLNHDAMYWYRQDPGQGLRLIYYSQIVNDFQKGDIAEGYSVSREKKESFPLTVTSAQKNPTAFYLCASSEGLAGRLKNNEQFFGPGTRLTVL.

The chain joins TRBV12-5 to TRBJ2-7, with a tentative D call TRBD1 (5 bases). Germline V lookup: CDR1 LGHNT, CDR2 FRNRAP. V dropped 6 bases and J dropped 0 bases, with 12 bases sitting between them. The CDR3 runs 14 residues. The CDR3 DNA reads TGTGCTAGTGGGGGGCACCGCAACTCCTACGAGCAGTACTTC. It is translated as CASGGHRNSYEQYF. Variable domain in full (rest from reference TRBV12-5 and TRBJ2-7): DARVTQTPRHKVTEMGQEVTMRCQPILGHNTVFWYRQTMMQGLELLAYFRNRAPLDDSGMPKDRFSAEMPDATLATLKIQPSEPRDSAVYFCASGGHRNSYEQYFGPGTRLTVT.

V and J are TRBV5-1 and TRBJ2-7; TRBD2 aligns across 7 bases. The CDR3 is made up of 12 amino acids. Per germline, CDR1 SGHRS and CDR2 YFSETQ. Unmatched junction bases numbered 2, after V lost 5 bases and J lost 3 bases. The CDR3, as DNA: TGCGCCAGCAGTAGGGAGGGCTACGAGCAGTACTTC. Encoded protein: CASSREGYEQYF.

The V gene is TRBV6-1, the J gene TRBJ1-5, with D perhaps matching TRBD1 (6 bases). Germline loops: CDR1 MNHNS, CDR2 SASEGT. This CDR3 is 17 amino acids long. Deletions cut 0 bases from V and 3 bases from J, with 15 bases between. DNA for the CDR3: TGTGCCAGCAGTGAAGCCCGACAGGCATCCTTCAATCAGCCCCAGCATTTT. It is translated as CASSEARQASFNQPQHF.

The rearrangement uses TRBV11-1 and TRBJ2-7; 8 bases are shared with TRBD2. The CDR3 consists of 14 residues. Losses at the gene ends were 2 bases for V and 1 base for J; bases not matched to a gene: 1. Germline V gene sequence: CDR1 SGHAT, CDR2 FQDESV (reference sequence). The DNA for the CDR3 is TGTGCCAGCAGCTTAACTAGCGGATCCTACGAGCAGTACTTC. As protein: CASSLTSGSYEQYF.

The gene calls are TRBV7-9 and TRBJ1-2; D may be TRBD1 (6 bases). Looked up from germline, CDR1 is SEHNR and CDR2 is FQNEAQ (reference sequence). V lost 5 bases, J lost 3 bases, and 13 bases lay in between. CDR3 length equals 14 residues. The DNA of the CDR3 is TGTGCCAGCAGCCCCGGACAGTGGGACTATGGCTACACCTTC. This codes for CASSPGQWDYGYTF.

V usage is TRBV5-8 and J usage is TRBJ1-2; TRBD1 matches 10 bases. Unmatched junction bases numbered 6, after V lost 0 bases and J lost 7 bases. The CDR3 spans 15 residues. Germline CDR1 is SGHTS and CDR2 is YDEGEE. This CDR3 is CASSLAIDRGLGYTF. In nucleotides, the CDR3 is TGTGCCAGCAGCTTGGCCATCGACAGGGGGCTTGGCTACACCTTC.

This clone was seen once. V gene TRBV28 combines with J gene TRBJ2-4; 9 bases are shared with TRBD2. J was trimmed by 7 bases and V by 6 bases; bases with no gene match: 19. The V gene's germline CDR1 is MDHEN and CDR2 SYDVKM. CDR3 length: 18 amino acids. DNA for the CDR3: TGTGCCAGCAGGACACGATACTGGCGGGAGGGCCTTCCTAACATTCAGTACTTC. Translating gives CASRTRYWREGLPNIQYF.

This sequence joins TRBV5-1 and TRBJ1-3; D perhaps matches TRBD1 (5 bases). The CDR3 has 12 residues. Germline lookup yields CDR1 SGHRS and CDR2 YFSETQ. V gave up 4 bases and J gave up 8 bases, with 10 bases separating them. The CDR3 loop is CASSLNRYTIYF. CDR3 nucleotides: TGCGCCAGCAGCCTCAACAGGTACACCATATATTTT.

The rearrangement links TRBV18 to TRBJ1-5, with TRBD1 matching 8 bases. The V segment lost 0 bases and the J segment 2 bases; nucleotides outside the gene matches: 0. The germline V gene has CDR1 KGHSH and CDR2 LQKENI. The CDR3 contains 15 residues. CDR3 in DNA: TGTGCCAGCTCACCACCGACAGGGGGCAATCAGCCCCAGCATTTT. Translating it yields CASSPPTGGNQPQHF.

The chain employs TRBV10-3 and TRBJ2-7, with D perhaps TRBD2 (5 bases). The CDR3 has 13 residues. The ends were cut back, 4 bases at V and 1 base at J, with 8 bases in the middle. Germline CDR1 is ENHRY and CDR2 is SYGVKD. CDR3 protein: CAISGRESYEQYF. The CDR3 DNA reads TGTGCCATCAGTGGACGGGAATCCTACGAGCAGTACTTC.

The genes are TRBV18 and TRBJ2-5, with D unresolved. This CDR3 region has 11 residues. Germline-derived CDR1 and CDR2 are KGHSH and LQKENI. Trimming shortened V by 6 bases and J by 2 bases, and 4 bases separated the two germline ends. The CDR3 nucleotides read TGTGCCAGCTCTCCTCAAGAGACCCAGTACTTC. It yields the protein CASSPQETQYF.

This chain connects TRBV24-1 to TRBJ2-2; D is possibly TRBD1 (6 bases). Germline CDR1 reads KGHDR; CDR2 reads SFDVKD. This CDR3 spans 15 amino acids. V was shortened by 2 bases and J by 10 bases, with 16 bases between the two germline ends. The CDR3 coding sequence is TGTGCCACCAGTGATTCCACACAGGGTCGGGAGGAGCTGTTTTTT. Translation gives CATSDSTQGREELFF.

In this sample, this clone turned up once. The rearrangement uses TRBV2 and TRBJ1-2; D gene unclear. This CDR3 comprises 11 residues. Germline-derived CDR1 and CDR2 are SNHLY and FYNNEI. The V end lost 5 bases, the J end lost 4 bases, and 5 bases lay between the germline ends. The CDR3 region has the DNA TGTGCCAGCAGTTACAGCTATGGCTACACCTTC. Its protein is CASSYSYGYTF.

In its sample, this clone was seen a few times. V is TRBV7-4 and J is TRBJ1-2; D is uncertain. CDR1 is SGHVT, CDR2 SQSDAQ, per germline. V dropped 10 bases and J dropped 7 bases, with 13 bases sitting between them. This CDR3 comprises 11 residues. The CDR3 DNA reads TGTGCCACCCCGATGAGTTTTGGCTACACCTTC. It translates to CATPMSFGYTF.

The V gene is TRBV6-4, the J gene TRBJ2-7; 12 bases align to TRBD2. Trimming removed 5 bases from V and 0 bases from J; junction bases left unmatched: 8. The germline V gene encodes CDR1 MRHNA and CDR2 SNTAGT. The CDR3 loop spans 17 amino acids. CDR3 bases: TGTGCCAGCAGTACGGAGGCTAGCGGGAGGGGCTCCTACGAGCAGTACTTC. This gives the protein CASSTEASGRGSYEQYF.

This clone was found once. V gene TRBV10-3 combines with J gene TRBJ1-2; the D is unclear. V lost 0 bases and J lost 3, with 8 bases in between. From germline, CDR1 is ENHRY and CDR2 SYGVKD. The CDR3 length is 14 residues. The CDR3, as DNA: TGTGCCATCAGTGAGTCGAGGAATGACTATGGCTACACCTTC. Residues: CAISESRNDYGYTF.